The 23 T cell receptor beta chains in this list originate from one sample, sequenced in a study of blood T cell repertoires in COVID-19. TCRdb keeps only in-frame clones here, not all; method: immunoSEQ multiplex PCR. The sample contains some 130,000 clones, 84% of which appear only once. The specimen sequenced was peripheral blood. The receptors originated from a woman in her 30s who had recovered from COVID-19.

This rearrangement joins TRBV7-8 to TRBJ1-6; TRBD1 agrees at 7 bases. Germline V gene lookup returns CDR1 SGHVS and CDR2 FQNEAQ. With V trimmed by 1 base and J by 10 bases, 4 bases remained unmatched. CDR3 length equals 14 residues. The CDR3 bases are TGTGCCAGCAGCTTAGGAGGGGGCGGATCACCCCTCCACTTT. This translates into CASSLGGGGSPLHF.

The chain couples TRBV7-6 to TRBJ1-4, with D hard to call. V was pared by 5 bases and J by 5 bases, with 15 bases between. The CDR3 runs 15 residues. Germline CDR1 SGHVS, CDR2 FNYEAQ. CDR3 sequence: CASSRTADFNEKLFF. CDR3 DNA: TGTGCCAGCAGCAGAACGGCAGACTTCAATGAAAAACTGTTTTTT.

Points on this clone: Other DNA sequences in this specimen translate into the identical CDR3. The chain links TRBV5-1 to TRBJ2-3; D is uncertain. Trimming stripped 0 bases from V and 5 bases from J, with 10 bases between. The CDR3 sequence is 14 residues long. Germline-derived CDR1 and CDR2 are SGHRS and YFSETQ. The CDR3 bases are TGCGCCAGCAGCTTGGTGTCCGGCGGAGATACGCAGTATTTT. It yields the protein CASSLVSGGDTQYF. The full variable domain, rest sourced from reference TRBV5-1 and TRBJ2-3, is KAGVTQTPRYLIKTRGQQVTLSCSPISGHRSVSWYQQTPGQGLQFLFEYFSETQRNKGNFPGRFSGRQFSNSRSEMNVSTLELGDSALYLCASSLVSGGDTQYFGPGTRLTVL.

The count of this clone is one. DNA of the CDR3: TGTGCCAGCAGTTACATGTCAGGGGTACGTTACAATGAGCAGTTCTTC. The encoded protein is CASSYMSGVRYNEQFF. The rearrangement uses TRBV6-6 and TRBJ2-1, with D possibly matching TRBD1 (6 bases). The germline CDR1 and CDR2 sequences are MNHNY and SVGAGI (reference sequence). V was shortened by 2 bases and J by 4 bases, with 15 bases between the two germline ends. The CDR3 contains 16 residues.

This clone is labeled as medium-sized (0.01 to 0.1%). The chain couples TRBV5-6 to TRBJ2-1, with TRBD1 identical over 8 bases. Germline CDR1 is SGHDT and CDR2 is YYEEEE. With 2 bases clipped from V and 7 bases from J, the junction kept 8 bases outside the gene matches. This CDR3 has 15 amino acids. CDR3 in DNA: TGTGCCAGCAGCTTTGGGGACAGGTCGTTTAATGAGCAGTTCTTC. Its translation is CASSFGDRSFNEQFF. Full variable domain (missing parts from reference TRBV5-6 and TRBJ2-1): DAGVTQSPTHLIKTRGQQVTLRCSPKSGHDTVSWYQQALGQGPQFIFQYYEEEERQRGNFPDRFSGHQFPNYSSELNVNALLLGDSALYLCASSFGDRSFNEQFFGPGTRLTVL.

The V and J genes are TRBV6-5 and TRBJ1-5; D is ambiguous. The V and J ends lost 7 bases and 4 bases respectively, with 17 bases between them. The CDR3 totals 15 residues. Germline assignment: CDR1 MNHEY and CDR2 SVGAGI. CDR3 residues: CASNRGVDLNQPQHF. The CDR3 nucleotides are TGTGCCAGCAATCGAGGCGTCGATTTAAATCAGCCCCAGCATTTT.

The chain couples TRBV3-1 (or the pseudogene TRBV3-2) to TRBJ1-1, with D unclear. Per germline, CDR1 LGHDT and CDR2 YNNKEL (reference sequence). The germline V and J ends were trimmed by 1 base and 5 bases, with 17 bases remaining between them. This CDR3 has 16 residues. The CDR3 region has the DNA TGTGCCAGCAGCCAAGGAATGGCGGGGATCTTAACTGAAGCTTTCTTT. Its protein product is CASSQGMAGILTEAFF.

This clone was detected only a few times. The rearrangement uses TRBV2 and TRBJ2-1; 10 nucleotides line up with TRBD1. Germline V CDR1 and CDR2: SNHLY, FYNNEI. This CDR3 contains 17 residues. V dropped 3 bases and J dropped 8; count of bases not matched to a gene: 13. The CDR3 DNA sequence: TGTGCCAGCAGTGATTCGTTAAGGGGACAGGGGCCCGATGAGCAGTTCTTC. Translation: CASSDSLRGQGPDEQFF.

This clone has just a few counts. The V call is TRBV7-2, the J call TRBJ2-1; D remains ambiguous. Germline lookup yields CDR1 SGHTA and CDR2 FQGNSA. Trimming stripped 4 bases from V and 5 bases from J, with 12 bases between. This CDR3 has 14 amino acids. The CDR3 region is CASSSMFSDNEQFF. DNA of the CDR3: TGTGCCAGCAGCTCGATGTTCTCGGACAATGAGCAGTTCTTC.

The chain has TRBV19 and TRBJ2-4; D possibly corresponds to TRBD1 (7 bases). CDR3 length: 19 residues. The V and J ends lost 2 bases and 0 bases respectively, with 20 bases between them. Per germline, CDR1 LNHDA and CDR2 SQIVND (reference sequence). CDR3 region: CASSILAGGGILAKNIQYF. CDR3 in DNA: TGTGCCAGTAGTATACTGGCAGGGGGAGGAATTCTAGCCAAAAACATTCAGTACTTC.

The CDR3 DNA reads as TGTGCCAGCAGTTTAGGGGGGGTAGATGAGCAGTTCTTC. Amino acids: CASSLGGVDEQFF. The genes are TRBV27 and TRBJ2-1; 7 bases align to TRBD2. Germline V gives CDR1 MNHEY, CDR2 SMNVEV (reference sequence). This CDR3 region has 13 residues. V trimming: 2 bases; J trimming: 8 bases; junction bases outside the gene matches: 3.

This clone was observed a few times. The genes are TRBV12-5 and TRBJ2-7, with D possibly matching TRBD2 (5 bases). Germline CDR1 LGHNT, CDR2 FRNRAP. V lost 3 bases to trimming and J lost 2 bases, with 20 bases between them. The CDR3 extends over 17 amino acids. The CDR3 reads CASGFSGIPGITYEQYF. The DNA of the CDR3 is TGTGCTAGTGGTTTTTCTGGCATACCGGGGATTACCTACGAGCAGTACTTC.

The J gene is TRBJ2-1, the V gene TRBV30, with D possibly TRBD2 on 7 matching bases. CDR1 and CDR2 from the germline V gene are GTSNPN and SVGIG (reference sequence). This CDR3 comprises 16 residues. V was trimmed by 0 bases and J by 5 bases, leaving 17 bases between them. CDR3 coding DNA: TGTGCCTGGAGTGTAGAAGTTGGGGGGGCTGACAATGAGCAGTTCTTC. Residues: CAWSVEVGGADNEQFF.

This chain uses TRBV11-3 with TRBJ1-1, with TRBD1 matching 9 bases. Germline lookup yields CDR1 SGHNT and CDR2 YENEEA. Unmatched junction bases numbered 12, after V lost 5 bases and J lost 8 bases. This CDR3 contains 15 residues. CDR3 loop: CASSPHFSGQGEAFF. CDR3 sequence (DNA): TGTGCCAGCAGCCCTCATTTTTCGGGACAGGGCGAAGCTTTCTTT.

This clone has a handful of counts. The chain carries TRBV2 and TRBJ1-5, with TRBD1 matching over 7 bases. The trim removed 2 bases at V and 5 bases at J, leaving 3 bases unmatched. Germline V gene lookup returns CDR1 SNHLY and CDR2 FYNNEI. This CDR3 comprises 14 residues. The CDR3 protein is CASSEITGDQPQHF. DNA for the CDR3: TGTGCCAGCAGTGAAATAACAGGGGATCAGCCCCAGCATTTT. The entire variable domain, with the rest obtained from reference TRBV2 and TRBJ1-5, is as follows: EPEVTQTPSHQVTQMGQEVILRCVPISNHLYFYWYRQILGQKVEFLVSFYNNEISEKSEIFDDQFSVERPDGSNFTLKIRSTKLEDSAMYFCASSEITGDQPQHFGDGTRLSIL.

In this sample, this clone turned up once. The rearrangement joins TRBV14 to TRBJ2-5, with 7 nucleotides matching TRBD2. The germline V gene encodes CDR1 SGHDN and CDR2 FVKESK. The trim removed 2 bases at V and 7 bases at J, leaving 7 bases unmatched. CDR3 length: 14 amino acids. The CDR3 DNA reads as TGTGCCAGCAGCCAACTAGCGGCGGGTGCGACCCAGTACTTC. Translated, it gives CASSQLAAGATQYF. The variable domain in full, with the rest retrieved from reference TRBV14 and TRBJ2-5, is EAGVTQFPSHSVIEKGQTVTLRCDPISGHDNLYWYRRVMGKEIKFLLHFVKESKQDESGMPNNRFLAERTGGTYSTLKVQPAELEDSGVYFCASSQLAAGATQYFGPGTRLLVL.

CDR3 protein: CASSSGPPADTQYF. CDR3 in DNA: TGTGCCAGCAGCTCAGGTCCTCCCGCAGATACGCAGTATTTT. This chain connects TRBV5-4 to TRBJ2-3; no reliable D call. The CDR3 runs to 14 residues. CDR1 SGHNT and CDR2 YYREEE come from the germline V gene (reference sequence). The V end was cut by 3 bases, the J end by 4 bases, with 12 bases between.

Of note for this clone: Compared with germline, one end of the junction differs, possibly owing to a read error. This chain uses TRBV20-1 with TRBJ1-1; maybe TRBD1 (6 bases). From germline, CDR1 is DFQATT and CDR2 SNEGSKA (reference sequence). This CDR3 has 11 residues. For the CDR3, the DNA is TGCAGTGCTTTCGAGGGGGAAAAAAATAGCTTT. The encoded protein is CSAFEGEKNSF.

This clone was picked up one time. The chain has TRBV12-3 or TRBV12-4 and TRBJ2-4; 7 bases agree with TRBD2. V shed 2 bases and J 12 bases; nucleotides not matched to a gene: 7. The CDR3 runs 13 residues. Written as DNA, the CDR3 is TGTGCCAGCAGTTTATTTGGTCTAGCGGATCAGTACTTC. It translates to CASSLFGLADQYF.

The gene calls are TRBV11-2 and TRBJ1-1; D unresolved. The V and J ends lost 5 bases and 5 bases respectively, with 15 bases between them. Germline assignment: CDR1 SGHAT and CDR2 FQNNGV. The CDR3 contains 14 residues. This CDR3 is CASSHAVMRTEAFF. The CDR3 region has the DNA TGTGCCAGCAGCCACGCAGTCATGCGGACTGAAGCTTTCTTT.

This chain links TRBV28 with TRBJ2-1; tentatively, D is TRBD2 (5 bases). V dropped 6 bases and J dropped 10 bases, with 10 bases sitting between them. The CDR3 is made up of 11 amino acids. Germline assignment: CDR1 MDHEN and CDR2 SYDVKM. CDR3 DNA sequence: TGTGCCAGCAGGTCTGTAGCGGAGCAGTTCTTC. It specifies CASRSVAEQFF.

The chain is built from TRBV29-1 and TRBJ1-2; 10 nucleotides agree with TRBD1. CDR1 and CDR2 from the germline V gene are SQVTM and ANQGSEA. Trimming took 0 bases from V and 4 from J; bases not matched to a gene: 5. The CDR3 has 15 residues. The CDR3 DNA is TGCAGCGTTGAAGAAACGGGACAGGGGACCTATGGCTACACCTTC. This translates into CSVEETGQGTYGYTF.

This clone appeared once. The V and J genes are TRBV6-4 and TRBJ2-1, with 8 bases that match TRBD2. The trim removed 0 bases at V and 8 bases at J, leaving 6 bases unmatched. The CDR3 has 15 residues. Germline loops: CDR1 MRHNA, CDR2 SNTAGT. The CDR3 sequence is CASSDSAGGPHEQFF. DNA of the CDR3: TGTGCCAGCAGTGACTCGGCGGGGGGTCCCCATGAGCAGTTCTTC.